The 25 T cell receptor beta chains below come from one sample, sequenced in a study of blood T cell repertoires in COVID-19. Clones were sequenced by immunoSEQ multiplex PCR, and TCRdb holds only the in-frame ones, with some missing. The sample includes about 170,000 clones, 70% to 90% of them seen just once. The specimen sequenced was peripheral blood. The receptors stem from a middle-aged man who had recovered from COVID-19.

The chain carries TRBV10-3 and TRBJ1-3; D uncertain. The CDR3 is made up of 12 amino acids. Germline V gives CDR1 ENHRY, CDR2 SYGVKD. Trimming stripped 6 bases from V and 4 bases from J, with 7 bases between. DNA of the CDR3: TGTGCCATCAGCCCGGGGGGAAACACCATATATTTT. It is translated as CAISPGGNTIYF.

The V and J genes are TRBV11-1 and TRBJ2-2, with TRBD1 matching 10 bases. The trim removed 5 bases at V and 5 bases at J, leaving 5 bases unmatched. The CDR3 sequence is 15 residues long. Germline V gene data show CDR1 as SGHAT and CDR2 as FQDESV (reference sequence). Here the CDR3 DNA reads TGTGCCAGCAGCCCAGGACAGGGGGGAACCGGGGAGCTGTTTTTT. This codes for CASSPGQGGTGELFF.

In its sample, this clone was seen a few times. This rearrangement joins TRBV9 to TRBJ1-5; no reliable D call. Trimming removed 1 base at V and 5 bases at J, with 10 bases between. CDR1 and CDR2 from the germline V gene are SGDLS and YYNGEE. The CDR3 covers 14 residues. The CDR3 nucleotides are TGTGCCAGCAGCGTATCGTCAGGATATCAGCCCCAGCATTTT. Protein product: CASSVSSGYQPQHF.

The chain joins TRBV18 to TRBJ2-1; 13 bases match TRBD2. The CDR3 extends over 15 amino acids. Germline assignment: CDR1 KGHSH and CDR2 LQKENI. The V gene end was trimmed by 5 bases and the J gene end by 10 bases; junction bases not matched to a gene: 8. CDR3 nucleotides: TGTGCCAGCTCATCCGGGACTAGCGGGAAACGGGAGCAGTTCTTC. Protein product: CASSSGTSGKREQFF. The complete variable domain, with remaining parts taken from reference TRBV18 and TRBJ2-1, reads NAGVMQNPRHLVRRRGQEARLRCSPMKGHSHVYWYRQLPEEGLKFMVYLQKENIIDESGMPKERFSAEFPKEGPSILRIQQVVRGDSAAYFCASSSGTSGKREQFFGPGTRLTVL.

The CDR3 reads CASSLIRQAPLNTEAFF. Here the CDR3 DNA reads TGTGCCAGCAGCTTAATTAGGCAGGCGCCCTTGAACACTGAAGCTTTCTTT. The chain combines TRBV11-2 with TRBJ1-1; D remains ambiguous. This CDR3 is built from 17 residues. V was cut by 2 bases and J by 0 bases, with 16 bases left in between. The V gene's germline CDR1 is SGHAT and CDR2 FQNNGV.

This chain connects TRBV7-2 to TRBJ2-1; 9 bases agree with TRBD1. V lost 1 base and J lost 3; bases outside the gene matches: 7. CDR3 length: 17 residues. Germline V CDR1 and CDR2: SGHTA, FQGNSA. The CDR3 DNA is TGTGCCAGCAGCTTAGATCTTGGACAGGGGCACTACAATGAGCAGTTCTTC. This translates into CASSLDLGQGHYNEQFF. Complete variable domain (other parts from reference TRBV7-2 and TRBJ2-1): GAGVSQSPSNKVTEKGKDVELRCDPISGHTALYWYRQSLGQGLEFLIYFQGNSAPDKSGLPSDRFSAERTGGSVSTLTIQRTQQEDSAVYLCASSLDLGQGHYNEQFFGPGTRLTVL.

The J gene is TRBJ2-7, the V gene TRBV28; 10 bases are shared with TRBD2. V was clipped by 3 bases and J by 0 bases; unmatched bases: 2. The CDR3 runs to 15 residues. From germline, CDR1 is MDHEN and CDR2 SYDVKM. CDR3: CASSLPSGSSYEQYF. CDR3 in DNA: TGTGCCAGCAGTTTGCCTAGCGGGAGCTCCTACGAGCAGTACTTC.

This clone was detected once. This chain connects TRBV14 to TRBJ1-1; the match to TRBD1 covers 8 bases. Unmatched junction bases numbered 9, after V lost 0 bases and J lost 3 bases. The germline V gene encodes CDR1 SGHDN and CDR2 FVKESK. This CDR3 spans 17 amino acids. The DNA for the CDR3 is TGTGCCAGCAGCCAAGATTGGGAAGGGACAGGCTACACTGAAGCTTTCTTT. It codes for CASSQDWEGTGYTEAFF.

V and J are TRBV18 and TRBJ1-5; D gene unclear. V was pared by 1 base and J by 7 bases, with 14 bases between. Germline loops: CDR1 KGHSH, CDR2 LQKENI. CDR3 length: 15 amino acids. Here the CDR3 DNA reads TGTGCCAGCTCACCACTGGAGGGAGCAAGGCAGCCCCAGCATTTT. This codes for CASSPLEGARQPQHF.

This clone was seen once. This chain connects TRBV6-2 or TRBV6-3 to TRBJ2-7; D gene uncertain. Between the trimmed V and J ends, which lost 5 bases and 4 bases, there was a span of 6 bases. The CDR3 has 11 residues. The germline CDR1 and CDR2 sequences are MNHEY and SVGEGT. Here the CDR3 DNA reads TGTGCCAGCAGTAACAGTTACGAGCAGTACTTC. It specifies CASSNSYEQYF.

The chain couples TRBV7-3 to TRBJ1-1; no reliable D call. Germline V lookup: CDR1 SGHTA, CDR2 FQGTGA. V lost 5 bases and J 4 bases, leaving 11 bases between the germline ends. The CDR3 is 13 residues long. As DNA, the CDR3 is TGTGCCAGCAGCCTTGTCCGGGGCACTGAAGCTTTCTTT. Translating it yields CASSLVRGTEAFF.

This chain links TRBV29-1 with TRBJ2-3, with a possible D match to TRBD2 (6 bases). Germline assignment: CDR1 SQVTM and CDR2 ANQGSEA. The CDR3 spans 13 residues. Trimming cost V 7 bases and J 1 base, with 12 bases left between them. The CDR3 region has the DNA TGCAGCGGACTAGGGTGGGGCACAGATACGCAGTATTTT. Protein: CSGLGWGTDTQYF.

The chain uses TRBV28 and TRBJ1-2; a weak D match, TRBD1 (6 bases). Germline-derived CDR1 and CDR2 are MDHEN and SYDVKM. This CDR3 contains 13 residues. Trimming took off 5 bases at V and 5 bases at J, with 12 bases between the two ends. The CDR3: CASSTGRAYGYTF. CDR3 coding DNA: TGTGCCAGCAGTACAGGGAGAGCTTATGGCTACACCTTC.

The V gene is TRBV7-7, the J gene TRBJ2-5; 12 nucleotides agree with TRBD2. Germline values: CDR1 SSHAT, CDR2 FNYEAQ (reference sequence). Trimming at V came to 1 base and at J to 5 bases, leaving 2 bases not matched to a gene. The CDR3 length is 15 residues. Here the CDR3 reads CASSLGTSGEETQYF. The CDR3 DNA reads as TGTGCCAGCAGCTTAGGGACTAGCGGGGAGGAGACCCAGTACTTC.

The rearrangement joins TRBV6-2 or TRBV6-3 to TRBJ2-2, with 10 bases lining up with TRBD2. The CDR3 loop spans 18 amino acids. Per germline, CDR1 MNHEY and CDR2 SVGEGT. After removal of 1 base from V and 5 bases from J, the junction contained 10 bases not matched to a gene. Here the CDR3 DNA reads TGTGCCAGCAGTTACTACCCTAGCGGGGGTACGGTAACCGGGGAGCTGTTTTTT. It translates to CASSYYPSGGTVTGELFF.

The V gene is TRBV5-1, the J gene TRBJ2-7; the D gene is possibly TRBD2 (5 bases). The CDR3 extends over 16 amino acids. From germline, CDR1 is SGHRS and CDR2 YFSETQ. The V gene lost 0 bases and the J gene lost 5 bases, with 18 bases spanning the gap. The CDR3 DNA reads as TGCGCCAGCAGCTTGGGGTCGGCTGGACTTGGGGACGAGCAGTACTTC. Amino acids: CASSLGSAGLGDEQYF.

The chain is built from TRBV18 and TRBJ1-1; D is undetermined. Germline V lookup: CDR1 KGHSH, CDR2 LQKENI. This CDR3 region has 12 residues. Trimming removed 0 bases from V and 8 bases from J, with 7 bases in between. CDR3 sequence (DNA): TGTGCCAGCTCACCACCGCGGGGAGAAGCTTTCTTT. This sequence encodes CASSPPRGEAFF.

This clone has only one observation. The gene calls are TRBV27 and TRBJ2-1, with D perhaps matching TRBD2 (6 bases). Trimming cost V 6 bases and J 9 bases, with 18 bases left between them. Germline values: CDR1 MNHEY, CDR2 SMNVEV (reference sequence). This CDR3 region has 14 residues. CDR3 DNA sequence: TGTGCCAGCAGGACGTCTAGCGTAGTAGGTGAGCAGTTCTTC. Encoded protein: CASRTSSVVGEQFF.

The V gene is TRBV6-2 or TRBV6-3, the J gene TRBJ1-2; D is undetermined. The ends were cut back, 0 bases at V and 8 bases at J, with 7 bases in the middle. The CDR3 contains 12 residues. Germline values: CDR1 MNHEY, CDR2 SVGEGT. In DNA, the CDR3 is TGTGCCAGCAGTTACTCCCCTAGGGGCTACACCTTC. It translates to CASSYSPRGYTF.

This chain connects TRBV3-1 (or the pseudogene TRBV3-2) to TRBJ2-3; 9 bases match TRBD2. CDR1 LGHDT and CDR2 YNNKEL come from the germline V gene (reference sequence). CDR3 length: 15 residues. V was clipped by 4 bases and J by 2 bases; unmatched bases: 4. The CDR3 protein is CASSLGTSLTDTQYF. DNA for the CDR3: TGTGCCAGCAGCCTTGGGACTAGCCTCACAGATACGCAGTATTTT.

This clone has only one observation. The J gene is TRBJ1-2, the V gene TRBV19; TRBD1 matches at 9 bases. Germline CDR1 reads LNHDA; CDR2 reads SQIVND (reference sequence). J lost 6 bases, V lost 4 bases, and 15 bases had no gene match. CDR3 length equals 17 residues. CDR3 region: CASSNLRDRDFSDGYTF. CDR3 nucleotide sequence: TGTGCCAGTAGTAACCTCCGGGACAGGGACTTCTCCGATGGCTACACCTTC.

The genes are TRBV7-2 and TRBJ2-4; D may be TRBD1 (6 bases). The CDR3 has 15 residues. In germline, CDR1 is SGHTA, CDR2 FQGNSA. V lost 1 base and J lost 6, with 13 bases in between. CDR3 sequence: CASSLDGMGANIQYF. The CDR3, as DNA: TGTGCCAGCAGCTTAGATGGGATGGGGGCAAACATTCAGTACTTC.

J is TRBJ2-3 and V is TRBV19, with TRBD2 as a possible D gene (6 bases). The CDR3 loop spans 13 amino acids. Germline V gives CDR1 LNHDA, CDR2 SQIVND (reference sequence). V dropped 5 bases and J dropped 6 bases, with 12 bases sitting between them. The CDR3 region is CASSHDGGDTQYF. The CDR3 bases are TGTGCCAGTAGTCATGACGGGGGTGATACGCAGTATTTT. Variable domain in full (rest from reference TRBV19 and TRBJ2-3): DGGITQSPKYLFRKEGQNVTLSCEQNLNHDAMYWYRQDPGQGLRLIYYSQIVNDFQKGDIAEGYSVSREKKESFPLTVTSAQKNPTAFYLCASSHDGGDTQYFGPGTRLTVL.

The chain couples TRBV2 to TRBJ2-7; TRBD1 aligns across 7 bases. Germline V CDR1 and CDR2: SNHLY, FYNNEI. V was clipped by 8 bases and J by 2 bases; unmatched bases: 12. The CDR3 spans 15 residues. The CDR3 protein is CASAYGTEGTYEQYF. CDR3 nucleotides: TGTGCCAGCGCATACGGGACAGAAGGAACCTACGAGCAGTACTTC. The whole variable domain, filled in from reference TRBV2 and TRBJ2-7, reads EPEVTQTPSHQVTQMGQEVILRCVPISNHLYFYWYRQILGQKVEFLVSFYNNEISEKSEIFDDQFSVERPDGSNFTLKIRSTKLEDSAMYFCASAYGTEGTYEQYFGPGTRLTVT.

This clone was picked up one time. Here the CDR3 reads CASSLGGGGNSPLHF. CDR3 DNA: TGTGCCAGCAGCTTAGGAGGGGGGGGAAATTCACCCCTCCACTTT. The chain uses TRBV7-2 and TRBJ1-6, with D possibly matching TRBD1 (6 bases). This CDR3 spans 15 amino acids. Trimming took off 1 base at V and 7 bases at J, with 11 bases between the two ends. Germline V gene data show CDR1 as SGHTA and CDR2 as FQGNSA.